This T cell receptor beta chain was captured by sequencing in a study of blood T cell repertoires in COVID-19. Original handling: Using reference gene primer amplification, nucleated cell counts were estimated. Sequencing used immunoSEQ multiplex PCR; TCRdb keeps in-frame clones, though not all of them. D and trimming were read from the DNA, whereas the V and J calls and clone size are those reported in that table. Of 130,000 to 150,000 clones listed, more than 60% are singletons. The sample taken for sequencing was peripheral blood. This receptor was obtained from a woman in her sixties with acute or convalescent COVID-19.

As DNA, the CDR3 is TGCAGCGTTGAAGAGATCACTAGCGGGAGGCTAGGTGAGCAGTTCTTC. It yields the protein CSVEEITSGRLGEQFF. This chain links TRBV29-1 with TRBJ2-1, with 12 bases fitting TRBD2. The V segment lost 0 bases and the J segment 9 bases; nucleotides outside the gene matches: 9. Germline loops: CDR1 SQVTM, CDR2 ANQGSEA. This CDR3 has 16 amino acids.